Below, 5 T cell receptor beta chains from the same sample are listed, as sequenced in a study of CD8+ T cells in alopecia areata. RNA extraction was followed by reverse transcription into cDNA, which acted as the sequencing template. Sequencing was performed with immunoSEQ multiplex PCR; in TCRdb, only in-frame clones are kept and a portion is missing. The table includes 100,000 to 150,000 clones, approximately 60% detected once. Noted treatment: oral pan-JAK inhibitor, 5-10 mg twice daily. This sample comprised CD4+ T cells sorted from blood, obtained at week 4, from a patient treated with tofacitinib. These receptors all come from a human donor with alopecia areata.

The chain links TRBV29-1 to TRBJ2-3; 9 bases line up with TRBD2. The CDR3 has 15 amino acids. Germline V gene data show CDR1 as SQVTM and CDR2 as ANQGSEA. The V and J ends lost 5 bases and 0 bases, in that order; junction bases with no gene match: 6. CDR3 amino acids: CSVTPAGGSTDTQYF. CDR3 nucleotides: TGCAGCGTTACCCCTGCGGGGGGGAGCACAGATACGCAGTATTTT.

V and J are TRBV29-1 and TRBJ2-5; perhaps TRBD1 as D (7 bases). Germline V gives CDR1 SQVTM, CDR2 ANQGSEA. With 3 bases removed from V and 0 bases from J, the gap between germline ends came to 11 bases. The CDR3 covers 14 residues. As DNA, the CDR3 is TGCAGCGTTGATGGGGGGACAGACCAAGAGACCCAGTACTTC. Its protein is CSVDGGTDQETQYF.

This chain uses TRBV6-5 with TRBJ2-7; 13 bases map to TRBD2. Germline V gene sequence: CDR1 MNHEY, CDR2 SVGAGI. CDR3 size: 14 residues. V shed 6 bases, J shed 3 bases, and the junction held 2 bases outside the gene matches. CDR3 in DNA: TGTGCCAGCAGCCGGACTAGCGGGAGCTACGAGCAGTACTTC. Translating gives CASSRTSGSYEQYF.

This clone appeared a few times. The V gene is TRBV30, the J gene TRBJ2-6; D is undetermined. This CDR3 spans 15 amino acids. Germline CDR1 reads GTSNPN; CDR2 reads SVGIG (reference sequence). Trimming shortened V by 3 bases and J by 0 bases, and 9 bases separated the two germline ends. DNA of the CDR3: TGTGCCTGGAGCCAGGTCTACTCTGGGGCCAACGTCCTGACTTTC. Translation gives CAWSQVYSGANVLTF.

This clone was seen repeatedly, ten times or more. DNA for the CDR3: TGCGCCAGCAGCCAAGACCGGGCGGGAAGCAGGGGCTACACCTTC. Translation gives CASSQDRAGSRGYTF. This chain uses TRBV4-3 with TRBJ1-2; the D is unclear. The V gene's germline CDR1 is LGHNA and CDR2 YSLEER. Trimming removed 0 bases from V and 8 bases from J, with 16 bases in between. The CDR3 loop spans 15 amino acids.